A single sample is the source of the 10 T cell receptor beta chains below, sequenced in a study of shared clonotypes between healthy human individuals. Profiled with immunoSEQ multiplex PCR; TCRdb holds only in-frame clones, not every one. The sample shows under 850,000 clones, 72% of them seen only once. The sample comprised memory CD4+ T cells sorted from blood. The subset was: CD45RA-negative fraction. The receptor source for this set is a woman under 40 in good health.

As DNA, the CDR3 is TGTGCCAGTAGCCCCCCCAATCAGCCCCAGCATTTT. It is translated as CASSPPNQPQHF. The V gene is TRBV19, the J gene TRBJ1-5; D not resolved. V gave up 6 bases and J gave up 3 bases, with 6 bases separating them. Germline V lookup: CDR1 LNHDA, CDR2 SQIVND (reference sequence). The CDR3 covers 12 residues.

The count of this clone is one. The CDR3 bases are TGTGCCAGCAGCCCCGGGGGGTCCTATACGCAGTATTTT. Its translation: CASSPGGSYTQYF. The chain has TRBV11-3 and TRBJ2-3; 7 bases map to TRBD2. CDR1 SGHNT and CDR2 YENEEA come from the germline V gene. CDR3 length: 13 amino acids. V was clipped by 5 bases and J by 7 bases; unmatched bases: 6. Variable domain in full (rest from reference TRBV11-3 and TRBJ2-3): EAGVVQSPRYKIIEKKQPVAFWCNPISGHNTLYWYLQNLGQGPELLIRYENEEAVDDSQLPKDRFSAERLKGVDSTLKIQPAELGDSAVYLCASSPGGSYTQYFGPGTRLTVL.

The chain joins TRBV28 to TRBJ2-7, with a possible D match to TRBD2 (5 bases). V was cut by 7 bases and J by 0 bases, with 16 bases left in between. Germline assignment: CDR1 MDHEN and CDR2 SYDVKM. The CDR3 totals 15 residues. The CDR3 reads CASMPHRADSYEQYF. CDR3 DNA: TGTGCCAGCATGCCCCACCGAGCGGACTCCTACGAGCAGTACTTC.

The chain carries TRBV18 and TRBJ2-5; D may be TRBD1 (5 bases). There are 13 residues in the CDR3. Per the germline V gene, CDR1 is KGHSH and CDR2 is LQKENI. Deletions cut 6 bases from V and 12 bases from J, with 20 bases between. The CDR3 DNA is TGTGCCAGCTCTCCTAGGAAAGACAGTGGCAAGTACTTC. Its translation is CASSPRKDSGKYF.

The chain is built from TRBV28 and TRBJ1-3; D perhaps matches TRBD1 (5 bases). The CDR3 length is 15 residues. Germline assignment: CDR1 MDHEN and CDR2 SYDVKM. Trimming cost V 5 bases and J 0 bases, with 11 bases left between them. The CDR3 here is CASSLGTYSGNTIYF. CDR3 DNA sequence: TGTGCCAGCAGTCTAGGGACCTACTCTGGAAACACCATATATTTT.

The chain employs TRBV7-9 and TRBJ1-4; D ambiguous. This CDR3 contains 16 residues. V was cut by 2 bases and J by 4 bases, with 14 bases left in between. Looked up from germline, CDR1 is SEHNR and CDR2 is FQNEAQ (reference sequence). This CDR3 is CASSLLGRSFNEKLFF. CDR3 sequence (DNA): TGTGCCAGCAGCTTACTCGGACGGAGCTTTAATGAAAAACTGTTTTTT.

V and J are TRBV19 and TRBJ2-5; TRBD1 matches 10 bases. CDR1 and CDR2 from the germline V gene are LNHDA and SQIVND (reference sequence). This CDR3 is built from 14 residues. V shed 4 bases, J shed 5 bases, and the junction held 4 bases outside the gene matches. CDR3 loop: CASSRGQGLETQYF. CDR3 coding DNA: TGTGCCAGTAGTAGGGGACAGGGGCTCGAGACCCAGTACTTC.

This rearrangement joins TRBV28 to TRBJ2-7; 7 nucleotides match TRBD2. Per the germline V gene, CDR1 is MDHEN and CDR2 is SYDVKM. V lost 4 bases, J lost 5 bases, and 5 bases stayed unmatched. This CDR3 region has 13 residues. As DNA, the CDR3 is TGTGCCAGCAGTTCGGGGGGACTCAACGAGCAGTACTTC. Translation: CASSSGGLNEQYF.

The CDR3: CASSRLQETQYF. CDR3 bases: TGTGCCAGCAGCAGATTACAAGAGACCCAGTACTTC. The chain has TRBV5-5 and TRBJ2-5; D gene ambiguous. Trimming shortened V by 4 bases and J by 2 bases, and 6 bases separated the two germline ends. Germline loops: CDR1 SGHKS, CDR2 YYEKEE (reference sequence). This CDR3 region has 12 residues.

V gene TRBV5-1 combines with J gene TRBJ2-5; 11 nucleotides align to TRBD2. The CDR3 is 16 amino acids. V lost 2 bases and J lost 1; bases outside the gene matches: 4. Germline CDR1 SGHRS, CDR2 YFSETQ. The CDR3 DNA reads as TGCGCCAGCAGCTTTGGACTAGCGGGCTTCCAAGAGACCCAGTACTTC. Translating gives CASSFGLAGFQETQYF.